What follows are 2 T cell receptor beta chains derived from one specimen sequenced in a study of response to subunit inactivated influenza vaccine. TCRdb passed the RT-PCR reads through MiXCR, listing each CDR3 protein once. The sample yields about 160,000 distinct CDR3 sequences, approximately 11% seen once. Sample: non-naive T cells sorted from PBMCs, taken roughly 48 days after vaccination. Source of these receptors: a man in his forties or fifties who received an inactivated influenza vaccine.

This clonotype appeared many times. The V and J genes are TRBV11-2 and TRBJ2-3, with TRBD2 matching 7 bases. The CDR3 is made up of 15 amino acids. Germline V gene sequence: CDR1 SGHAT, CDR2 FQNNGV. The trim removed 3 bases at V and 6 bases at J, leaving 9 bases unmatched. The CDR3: CASSFVPGLSDTQYF. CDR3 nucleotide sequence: TGTGCCAGCAGCTTCGTTCCGGGACTAAGCGATACGCAGTATTTT.

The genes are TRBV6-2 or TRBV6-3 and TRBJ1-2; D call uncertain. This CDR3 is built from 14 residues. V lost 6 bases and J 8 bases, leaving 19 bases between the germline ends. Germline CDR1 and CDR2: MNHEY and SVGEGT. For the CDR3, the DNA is TGTGCCAGCAGGACCCTACAGAACCCGCGGGGCTACACCTTC. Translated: CASRTLQNPRGYTF.